Listed below are T cell receptor beta chains from one sample, sequenced in a study of blood T cell repertoires in COVID-19. The protocol was immunoSEQ multiplex PCR, while the TCRdb copy is restricted to in-frame clones and leaves out a portion. This sample yields about 240,000 clones, of which 82% are seen a single time; over 10% belongs to the top ten. The material sequenced was peripheral blood. The source is an older woman with active or convalescent COVID-19. CDR3s include the opening cysteine and the closing phenylalanine or tryptophan. The D gene is left open where the match is weak. A clone size is listed for some rows: how often the clone was seen (once, few, many), or a class if it is expanded.

>-|TRBJ2-1|TRBD2|TRBV19
TGTGCCAGTAGGGGCGGGGGGACCTCCTACAATGAGCAGTTCTTC
CASRGGGTSYNEQFF
>few|TRBJ2-7|TRBD2|TRBV4-1
TGCGCCAGCAGCCAACAACTAGCGGGGGCCCCTAAGTACTTC
CASSQQLAGAPKYF
>-|TRBJ2-2|-|TRBV13
TGTGCCAGCACCAGGCGTGGCGAGGGGGAGCTGTTTTTT
CASTRRGEGELFF
>-|TRBJ2-7|-|TRBV19
TGTGCCAGTAGTATCGACAGGATATCCTACGAGCAGTACTTC
CASSIDRISYEQYF
>-|TRBJ1-4|-|TRBV5-1
TGCGCCAGCAGCTTGACGGCAACTAATGAAAAACTGTTTTTT
CASSLTATNEKLFF
>-|TRBJ1-1|TRBD1|TRBV30
TGTGCCTGGACAGGGGGCCCGAACACTGAAGCTTTCTTT
CAWTGGPNTEAFF
>-|TRBJ2-7|TRBD1|TRBV4-3
TGCGCCAGCAGCCTCAGGACAGGTTCCTACGAGCAGTACTTC
CASSLRTGSYEQYF
>-|TRBJ1-1|-|TRBV7-2
TGTGCCAGCAGCCCGGGGGTGGGGCGGGGGAACACTGAAGCTTTCTTT
CASSPGVGRGNTEAFF
>once|TRBJ1-2|TRBD1|TRBV4-3
TGCGCCAGCAGCCAAGTCTTTCCGGACAGGGGGCTGAAAGGCTACACCTTC
CASSQVFPDRGLKGYTF
>-|TRBJ1-3|-|TRBV5-1
TGCGCCAGCAGCTTGGGTGACACCAACTCTGGAAACACCATATATTTT
CASSLGDTNSGNTIYF
>-|TRBJ2-7|-|TRBV19
TGTGCCAGTAGTCGGACAGCCAGCGCCTACGAGCAGTACTTC
CASSRTASAYEQYF
>-|TRBJ2-1|-|TRBV15
TGTGCCACCAGCAGAGATCGTGGGGCGGACAGCTACAATGAGCAGTTCTTC
CATSRDRGADSYNEQFF
>-|TRBJ1-2|TRBD1|TRBV14
TGTGCCAGCAGCCCCGGGACAGGGGATGGCTACACCTTC
CASSPGTGDGYTF
>-|TRBJ1-2|-|TRBV2
TGTGCCGTACAGGCGAACTATGGCTACACCTTC
CAVQANYGYTF
>few|TRBJ1-3|-|TRBV5-1
TGCGCCAGCAGCCAAGAAGGACAGTCAGTGGGAAACACCATATATTTT
CASSQEGQSVGNTIYF
>few|TRBJ1-6|-|TRBV30
TGTGCCTGGACTCAGGGGTCCGGTTCACCCCTCCACTTT
CAWTQGSGSPLHF
>-|TRBJ2-5|-|TRBV11-2
TGTGCCAGCAGCGTACTAGAGGAGACCCAGTACTTC
CASSVLEETQYF
>-|TRBJ2-7|-|TRBV6-5
TGTGCCAGCAGTCCCCAGGGCCCCCCCTCCTACGAGCAGTACTTC
CASSPQGPPSYEQYF
>-|TRBJ1-5|TRBD1|TRBV10-3
TGTGCCATCAGTGAGTCGGACAGGGAAAGTCCCCAGCATTTT
CAISESDRESPQHF
>-|TRBJ1-3|TRBD1|TRBV5-5
TGTGCCAGCAGCACCGGGAGACAGGGGACCGGAAACACCATATATTTT
CASSTGRQGTGNTIYF
>few|TRBJ1-2|-|TRBV29-1
TGCAGCGTTGTTCCTTCCGGGGGGGGGCCCCGGGGCTACACCTTC
CSVVPSGGGPRGYTF
>-|TRBJ2-7|-|TRBV6-6
TGTGCCAGCGAGGGCAACTCCTACGAGCAGTACTTC
CASEGNSYEQYF
>-|TRBJ2-5|-|TRBV18
TGTGCCAGCTCCCTCACACAAGAGACCCAGTACTTC
CASSLTQETQYF
>-|TRBJ1-2|TRBD1|TRBV5-1
TGCGCCAGCAGTAACAGGGGGCGGTTGGGAGACTATGGCTACACCTTC
CASSNRGRLGDYGYTF
>-|TRBJ2-7|-|TRBV13
TGTGCCAGCAGCTTTATCGGCGAGCAGTACTTC
CASSFIGEQYF
>-|TRBJ2-2|-|TRBV30
TGTGCCTGTCGGGGGGCGGCGGGGACCGGGGAGCTGTTTTTT
CACRGAAGTGELFF
>-|TRBJ1-5|TRBD1|TRBV6-5
TGTGCCAGCAGAGACAGGGGCTATAGCAATCAGCCCCAGCATTTT
CASRDRGYSNQPQHF
>-|TRBJ2-5|TRBD2|TRBV4-2
TGTGCCAGCAGCCAAGGGGGTAGCGGGGGGTTGGAGACCCAGTACTTC
CASSQGGSGGLETQYF
>-|TRBJ1-2|-|TRBV19
TGTGCCAGTAGTATTCCGGCGGAGAACTATGGCTACACCTTC
CASSIPAENYGYTF
>-|TRBJ2-7|-|TRBV27
TGTGCCAGCAGTTTATATGGCGGGGAATTCTACGAGCAGTACTTC
CASSLYGGEFYEQYF
>-|TRBJ1-1|-|TRBV21-1
TGTGCCAGCAGCCTAGGAAGACCCCAAGGCACTGAAGCTTTCTTT
CASSLGRPQGTEAFF
>-|TRBJ1-2|-|TRBV7-9
TGTGCCAGCAGCTTACCGCTAGCTAACTATGGCTACACCTTC
CASSLPLANYGYTF
>-|TRBJ1-1|-|TRBV5-4
TGTGCCAGCAGCTTTCCTATGACTGAAGCTTTCTTT
CASSFPMTEAFF
>-|TRBJ1-1|-|TRBV6-5
TGTGCCAGCAGCCATCCGGGACACGCGAACACTGAAGCTTTCTTT
CASSHPGHANTEAFF
>-|TRBJ1-6|TRBD1|TRBV25-1
TGTGCCAGCAGCGGGACAGGGGGTGTTTCACCCCTCCACTTT
CASSGTGGVSPLHF
>-|TRBJ2-7|TRBD2|TRBV5-1
TGCGCCAGCACTGAGACTAGCGGGGATCCCTACGAGCAGTACTTC
CASTETSGDPYEQYF
>-|TRBJ2-4|-|TRBV10-3
TGTGCCATCAGTGAGCGGGAGTCAGCCAAAAACATTCAGTACTTC
CAISERESAKNIQYF
>-|TRBJ1-1|-|TRBV11-1
TGTGCCAGCAGCTTACAGGCAATGAACACTGAAGCTTTCTTT
CASSLQAMNTEAFF
>-|TRBJ2-3|TRBD2|TRBV19
TGTGCCAGTAGTGCCCCGTGGTTAGCGGGGGGTCAAGACACAGATACGCAGTATTTT
CASSAPWLAGGQDTDTQYF
>-|TRBJ1-4|-|TRBV2
TGTGCCAGCAGTGAATTTGCGGGGGCGCGTGACAATGAAAAACTGTTTTTT
CASSEFAGARDNEKLFF
>-|TRBJ2-1|-|TRBV27
TGTGCCAGCAGTTATCCCCAGGGATCCTACAATGAGCAGTTCTTC
CASSYPQGSYNEQFF
>-|TRBJ2-7|TRBD2|TRBV3-1/TRBV3-2
TGTGCCAGCAGCTTGGGACTAGCGGGGGGGCCGCCCCAGAGCTCCTACGAGCAGTACTTC
CASSLGLAGGPPQSSYEQYF
>few|TRBJ1-6|-|TRBV4-3
TGCGCCAGCAGCCAAGAGGGGAGTTGGTCCTATAATTCACCCCTCCACTTT
CASSQEGSWSYNSPLHF
>-|TRBJ1-1|-|TRBV5-1
TGCGCCAGCAGCTTGAACAGGGCGAACACTGAAGCTTTCTTT
CASSLNRANTEAFF
>-|TRBJ1-5|TRBD1|TRBV2
TGTGCCAGCAGGCAGAACAGGGGGCAACAGCCCCAGCATTTT
CASRQNRGQQPQHF
>-|TRBJ1-2|-|TRBV7-8
TGTGCCAGCAGCTTTGAGGGTTGGTATGGCTACACCTTC
CASSFEGWYGYTF
>-|TRBJ2-3|-|TRBV2
TGTGCCAGCAGCTGGGACTCCAACACAGATACGCAGTATTTT
CASSWDSNTDTQYF
>-|TRBJ1-4|TRBD1|TRBV30
TGTGCCTGGAGTATGGGACAGGGTGATGAAAAACTGTTTTTT
CAWSMGQGDEKLFF
>few|TRBJ2-3|-|TRBV9
TGTGCCAGCAGCGTAGTGGGCGGGGGCCCCACAGATACGCAGTATTTT
CASSVVGGGPTDTQYF
>-|TRBJ2-2|TRBD1|TRBV6-2/TRBV6-3
TGTGCCAGCAGCCGGGACAGTAACACCGGGGAGCTGTTTTTT
CASSRDSNTGELFF
>-|TRBJ1-5|TRBD1|TRBV9
TGTGCCAGCAGCGTAGGGACAGGTAATCAGCCCCAGCATTTT
CASSVGTGNQPQHF
>-|TRBJ1-1|TRBD1|TRBV7-9
TGTGCCAGCAGCCCGAGGACAGGGTTGCCTGAAGCTTTCTTT
CASSPRTGLPEAFF
>-|TRBJ1-4|-|TRBV21-1
TGTGCCAGCAGCTTTACGTCCCGGGACAGTTGCGGAGAAAAACTGTTTTTT
CASSFTSRDSCGEKLFF
>-|TRBJ2-1|TRBD2|TRBV7-2
TGTGCCAGCAGCTATCGGGGGGAAAGCTACAATGAGCAGTTCTTC
CASSYRGESYNEQFF